This TCR beta chain was captured in a study of T-cell memory formation after mild COVID-19 (dated by TCRdb to the early 2020s). About the investigation overall: TCR sequence clusters from the two donors were largely donor specific. In a couple of donors, T-cell clones that expanded and contracted after mild COVID-19 were followed by sequencing TCRalpha and TCRbeta repertoires longitudinally. The cohort was made up of two young adult volunteers, one female and one male, who were previously healthy.

The sample was run on an Illumina NovaSeq 6000. TCRalpha and TCRbeta cDNA libraries were constructed by 5'RACE with constant-segment primers, with sample barcodes and unique molecular identifiers being introduced. Trizol reagent was used to extract RNA from every sample. Libraries were amplified in two PCR steps, with a second sample barcode and Illumina TruSeq adapters added in the second step. The libraries were sequenced on an Illumina NovaSeq using 2 x 150 bp paired-end reads. The paper's data handling went like this. Demultiplexing of reads and collapsing into UMI-guided consensus sequences were performed with migec v1.2.7. Using mixcr v2.1.11, UMI consensuses were aligned to TRA and TRB V and J templates and then assembled into clonotypes. A clonotype was counted as expanded or contracted only if both edgeR and NoisET called the change significant, with noise models trained on biological replicates. For edgeR calls, the thresholds were a false discovery rate-adjusted p below 0.01 and a log2 fold-change of 1. As an exploratory analysis of dynamics, max-normalized trajectories of the 1000 most abundant clonotypes were examined with PCA combined with hierarchical clustering. Separately sequenced CD4+ and CD8+ repertoires were used to assign the CD4 or CD8 phenotype of responding clones. The public reads were quality trimmed at Q25 with fastp and then assembled into clones with MiXCR by TCRdb, keeping productive beta chains. Entries that share a CDR3 protein sequence are merged under the most common genes and DNA. TCRdb, not the original authors, processed these V and J calls. The sample table shows roughly 400,000 distinct CDR3 sequences, and around a sixth are seen once. Of the sample, approximately 21% falls within the top ten clones.

This clonotype was counted between two and nine times. Which antigen it targets is not known. No per-base quality is available; no much larger clone lies one base away. What the research found in general, with its limitations: The detection of some responding clones in pre-infection memory suggests that pre-existing cross-reactive memory T cells joined the SARS-CoV-2 response. Balanced CD4/CD8 phenotypes were observed for clones contracting from day 15 to 85, whereas a bias towards CD4+ was observed for a second wave of clones expanding from day 15 to 37. The study covered only a couple of mild cases, and larger cohorts including severe cases with pre-infection samples were considered necessary. The second-wave clones that peaked on day 37 were not confirmed to be SARS-CoV-2 specific. Contracting CD4+ clones were found mainly in CM and EM memory subsets, while CD8+ clones were enriched in EMRA.

V sheds 4 bases and J sheds 6 bases, leaving 13 bases between their ends. For CDR1 and CDR2, the germline V gene (reference sequence) lists SEHNR and FQNEAQ. From cysteine to phenylalanine, the CDR3 is 15 amino acids long. Just the 45-base CDR3 DNA is kept, in frame starting at base 1. Ficoll-Paque density gradient centrifugation was used to isolate PBMCs. The sample comprised PBMCs or a T cell subset sorted from them (not recorded which). The clonotype comes from a man between 18 and 29 years old who had mild COVID-19 (a few samples of this study predate the infection). The sample titles of this study are shuffled in the database, so cell type and time point are left out; the donor was told from shared clones. The chain links TRBV7-9 with TRBJ1-6, with an unclear D gene assignment. DNA sequence: TGTGCCAGCAGCTCGACTGGAATTGGTAATTCACCCCTCCACTTT. Protein translation: CASSSTGIGNSPLHF.